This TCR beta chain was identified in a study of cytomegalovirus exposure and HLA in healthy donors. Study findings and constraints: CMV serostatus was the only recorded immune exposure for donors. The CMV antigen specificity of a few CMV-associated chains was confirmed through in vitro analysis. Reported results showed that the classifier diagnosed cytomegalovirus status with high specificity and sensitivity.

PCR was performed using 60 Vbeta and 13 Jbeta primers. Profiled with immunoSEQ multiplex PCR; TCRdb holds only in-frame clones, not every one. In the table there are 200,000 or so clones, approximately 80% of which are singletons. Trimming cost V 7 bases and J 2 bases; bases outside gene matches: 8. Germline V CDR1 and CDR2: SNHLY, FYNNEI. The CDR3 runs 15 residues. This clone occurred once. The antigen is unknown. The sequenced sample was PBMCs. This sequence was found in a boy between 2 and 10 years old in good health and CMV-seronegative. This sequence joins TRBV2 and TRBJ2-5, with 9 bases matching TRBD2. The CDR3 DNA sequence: TGTGCCAGCATAAGTGAGGGACTAGCACAAGAGACCCAGTACTTC. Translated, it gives CASISEGLAQETQYF.